The rows below give T cell receptor beta chains drawn from one sample of a study of CD8+ T cells in alopecia areata. The data were produced by immunoSEQ multiplex PCR, yet TCRdb's version contains in-frame clones alone and is incomplete. The sample contains around 180,000 clones, 60% of which appear only once. Sequencing used CD4+ T cells sorted from blood, obtained at week 24, from a patient treated with tofacitinib. The receptors derive from a human donor with alopecia areata. Both conserved end residues are part of each CDR3. The D gene is left open where the match is weak. Expanded clones get a size class; other rows say once, few or many, or leave the size out.

CDR3aa: CASSLAGLNTDTQYF
CDR3nt: TGTGCCAGCAGCCTTGCCGGACTAAACACAGATACGCAGTATTTT
abundance: once
d_gene: .
v_gene: TRBV7-9
j_gene: TRBJ2-3

CDR3aa: CSVVRTSRGHFGYTF
CDR3nt: TGCAGCGTAGTCCGGACATCTCGCGGGCATTTTGGCTACACCTTC
abundance: once
d_gene: .
v_gene: TRBV29-1
j_gene: TRBJ1-2

CDR3aa: CASSSGSQETQYF
CDR3nt: TGCGCCAGCAGTTCCGGGAGCCAAGAGACCCAGTACTTC
abundance: .
d_gene: .
v_gene: TRBV5-1
j_gene: TRBJ2-5

CDR3aa: CASRTAGPSNEKLFF
CDR3nt: TGTGCCAGCAGAACCGCGGGACCCTCAAATGAAAAACTGTTTTTT
abundance: .
d_gene: .
v_gene: TRBV6-5
j_gene: TRBJ1-4

CDR3aa: CASSHTGDTEAFF
CDR3nt: TGTGCCAGCAGCCATACAGGGGACACTGAAGCTTTCTTT
abundance: .
d_gene: TRBD1
v_gene: TRBV9
j_gene: TRBJ1-1

CDR3aa: CSVVGGDGGYTF
CDR3nt: TGCAGCGTTGTAGGCGGGGACGGGGGCTACACCTTC
abundance: .
d_gene: .
v_gene: TRBV29-1
j_gene: TRBJ1-2

CDR3aa: CASSSTGVKDTQYF
CDR3nt: TGCGCCAGCAGCTCTACAGGGGTTAAGGATACGCAGTATTTT
abundance: .
d_gene: TRBD1
v_gene: TRBV5-1
j_gene: TRBJ2-3

CDR3aa: CASSLEYRGVEQYF
CDR3nt: TGTGCCAGCAGCTTAGAATACAGGGGCGTCGAGCAGTACTTC
abundance: .
d_gene: TRBD1
v_gene: TRBV7-2
j_gene: TRBJ2-7

CDR3aa: CASSNRTGHNSPLHF
CDR3nt: TGCGCCAGCAGCAATAGGACAGGGCATAATTCACCCCTCCACTTT
abundance: .
d_gene: TRBD1
v_gene: TRBV5-1
j_gene: TRBJ1-6

CDR3aa: CASRGDGAFGQYF
CDR3nt: TGTGCCAGCAGGGGTGACGGAGCCTTCGGGCAGTACTTC
abundance: .
d_gene: .
v_gene: TRBV2
j_gene: TRBJ2-7

CDR3aa: CSASSVGDEQYF
CDR3nt: TGCAGCGCTTCCTCGGTGGGTGACGAGCAGTACTTC
abundance: .
d_gene: .
v_gene: TRBV29-1
j_gene: TRBJ2-7

CDR3aa: CASRLDSQETQYF
CDR3nt: TGTGCCAGCAGGCTGGACAGCCAAGAGACCCAGTACTTC
abundance: few
d_gene: .
v_gene: TRBV28
j_gene: TRBJ2-5

CDR3aa: CASRQAGNEKLFF
CDR3nt: TGTGCCAGTCGGCAGGCAGGGAATGAAAAACTGTTTTTT
abundance: .
d_gene: .
v_gene: TRBV7-3
j_gene: TRBJ1-4

CDR3aa: CSVARDNRQETQYF
CDR3nt: TGCAGCGTTGCCCGGGACAACCGCCAAGAGACCCAGTACTTC
abundance: few
d_gene: .
v_gene: TRBV29-1
j_gene: TRBJ2-5

CDR3aa: CAWSADRSEAFF
CDR3nt: TGTGCCTGGAGTGCCGACAGAAGTGAAGCTTTCTTT
abundance: .
d_gene: .
v_gene: TRBV30
j_gene: TRBJ1-1

CDR3aa: CASRRDPDELAKNIQYF
CDR3nt: TGCGCCAGCCGCCGGGACCCCGACGAACTAGCCAAAAACATTCAGTACTTC
abundance: .
d_gene: .
v_gene: TRBV5-1
j_gene: TRBJ2-4

CDR3aa: CSGSGEETQYF
CDR3nt: TGCAGCGGCAGCGGTGAAGAGACCCAGTACTTC
abundance: .
d_gene: .
v_gene: TRBV29-1
j_gene: TRBJ2-5

CDR3aa: CASSAGGTVTDTQYF
CDR3nt: TGCGCCAGCAGCGCGGGGGGAACGGTCACAGATACGCAGTATTTT
abundance: .
d_gene: TRBD2
v_gene: TRBV5-1
j_gene: TRBJ2-3

CDR3aa: CASSQSGTGHSPLHF
CDR3nt: TGCGCCAGCAGCCAAAGTGGGACAGGGCATTCACCCCTCCACTTT
abundance: few
d_gene: TRBD1
v_gene: TRBV4-3
j_gene: TRBJ1-6

CDR3aa: CAWSVRFGEQYF
CDR3nt: TGTGCCTGGAGTGTACGGTTTGGCGAGCAGTACTTC
abundance: .
d_gene: .
v_gene: TRBV30
j_gene: TRBJ2-7

CDR3aa: CASSVDRPKNIQYF
CDR3nt: TGTGCCAGCAGCGTGGACAGACCCAAAAACATTCAGTACTTC
abundance: few
d_gene: .
v_gene: TRBV2
j_gene: TRBJ2-4

CDR3aa: CASSLTLGGGETQYF
CDR3nt: TGTGCCAGCAGCTTAACCCTTGGGGGTGGCGAGACCCAGTACTTC
abundance: .
d_gene: .
v_gene: TRBV11-2
j_gene: TRBJ2-5

CDR3aa: CASSLVAGVLTGELFF
CDR3nt: TGTGCCAGCAGCTTAGTGGCGGGGGTTCTCACCGGGGAGCTGTTTTTT
abundance: few
d_gene: TRBD2
v_gene: TRBV7-2
j_gene: TRBJ2-2

CDR3aa: CASSLGQGTDTQYF
CDR3nt: TGTGCCAGCAGCTTGGGGCAGGGCACAGATACGCAGTATTTT
abundance: .
d_gene: .
v_gene: TRBV7-7
j_gene: TRBJ2-3

CDR3aa: CASSPVGDEQYF
CDR3nt: TGTGCCAGCAGCCCGGTTGGCGACGAGCAGTACTTC
abundance: .
d_gene: .
v_gene: TRBV5-8
j_gene: TRBJ2-7

CDR3aa: CSVSISIYGYTF
CDR3nt: TGCAGCGTCTCAATATCTATCTATGGCTACACCTTC
abundance: .
d_gene: .
v_gene: TRBV29-1
j_gene: TRBJ1-2

CDR3aa: CASSLDRTGGTFLQFF
CDR3nt: TGTGCCAGCAGCTTAGATCGGACAGGCGGTACCTTTTTACAGTTCTTC
abundance: .
d_gene: TRBD1
v_gene: TRBV7-2
j_gene: TRBJ2-1

CDR3aa: CASSERWGEQYF
CDR3nt: TGTGCCAGCAGTGAACGCTGGGGCGAGCAGTACTTC
abundance: .
d_gene: .
v_gene: TRBV25-1
j_gene: TRBJ2-7

CDR3aa: CASSDSGPSTDTQYF
CDR3nt: TGTGCCAGCAGTGATAGTGGCCCGAGCACAGATACGCAGTATTTT
abundance: few
d_gene: .
v_gene: TRBV25-1
j_gene: TRBJ2-3

CDR3aa: CASSSVVGGGEKLFF
CDR3nt: TGTGCCAGCAGCTCAGTGGTAGGGGGTGGTGAAAAACTGTTTTTT
abundance: .
d_gene: .
v_gene: TRBV7-2
j_gene: TRBJ1-4

CDR3aa: CASSRDGAASPYGYTF
CDR3nt: TGTGCCAGCAGTCGGGACGGAGCTGCCTCACCTTATGGCTACACCTTC
abundance: .
d_gene: .
v_gene: TRBV2
j_gene: TRBJ1-2

CDR3aa: CASRQGYEQYF
CDR3nt: TGTGCCAGTAGACAGGGCTACGAGCAGTACTTC
abundance: .
d_gene: .
v_gene: TRBV19
j_gene: TRBJ2-7

CDR3aa: CSALVNTEAFF
CDR3nt: TGCAGCGCCCTGGTGAACACTGAAGCTTTCTTT
abundance: .
d_gene: .
v_gene: TRBV29-1
j_gene: TRBJ1-1

CDR3aa: CSVEVSHEQYF
CDR3nt: TGCAGCGTTGAAGTATCCCACGAGCAGTACTTC
abundance: .
d_gene: .
v_gene: TRBV29-1
j_gene: TRBJ2-7

CDR3aa: CAWSRIEETQYF
CDR3nt: TGTGCCTGGAGTCGGATCGAAGAGACCCAGTACTTC
abundance: .
d_gene: .
v_gene: TRBV30
j_gene: TRBJ2-5

CDR3aa: CAWSRTGSGGYTF
CDR3nt: TGTGCCTGGAGTCGTACAGGGAGTGGTGGCTACACCTTC
abundance: .
d_gene: .
v_gene: TRBV30
j_gene: TRBJ1-2

CDR3aa: CAWSFRGPANTGELFF
CDR3nt: TGTGCCTGGAGCTTCAGGGGGCCGGCGAACACCGGGGAGCTGTTTTTT
abundance: .
d_gene: TRBD1
v_gene: TRBV30
j_gene: TRBJ2-2

CDR3aa: CASSPVEGPETQYF
CDR3nt: TGCGCCAGCAGCCCTGTCGAGGGCCCCGAGACCCAGTACTTC
abundance: few
d_gene: .
v_gene: TRBV5-1
j_gene: TRBJ2-5

CDR3aa: CSVGSGGLNTEAFF
CDR3nt: TGCAGCGTTGGGAGCGGGGGGCTGAACACTGAAGCTTTCTTT
abundance: .
d_gene: .
v_gene: TRBV29-1
j_gene: TRBJ1-1

CDR3aa: CASSLASEQFF
CDR3nt: TGTGCCAGCAGCTTAGCGAGTGAGCAGTTCTTC
abundance: .
d_gene: .
v_gene: TRBV7-2
j_gene: TRBJ2-1

CDR3aa: CASSRQASTDTQYF
CDR3nt: TGTGCCAGCTCCCGACAGGCCTCCACAGATACGCAGTATTTT
abundance: .
d_gene: .
v_gene: TRBV25-1
j_gene: TRBJ2-3

CDR3aa: CASSQDLQTGNTEAFF
CDR3nt: TGCGCCAGCAGCCAAGATCTGCAGACAGGGAACACTGAAGCTTTCTTT
abundance: .
d_gene: .
v_gene: TRBV4-3
j_gene: TRBJ1-1

CDR3aa: CSAHGGDEQYF
CDR3nt: TGCAGCGCTCACGGGGGGGACGAGCAGTACTTC
abundance: .
d_gene: TRBD2
v_gene: TRBV29-1
j_gene: TRBJ2-7

CDR3aa: CAWSPLDRADTQYF
CDR3nt: TGTGCCTGGAGTCCACTGGACAGGGCAGATACGCAGTATTTT
abundance: .
d_gene: TRBD1
v_gene: TRBV30
j_gene: TRBJ2-3

CDR3aa: CASGAVDRQNTEAFF
CDR3nt: TGTGCCAGCGGAGCTGTGGACAGGCAGAACACTGAAGCTTTCTTT
abundance: .
d_gene: TRBD1
v_gene: TRBV25-1
j_gene: TRBJ1-1